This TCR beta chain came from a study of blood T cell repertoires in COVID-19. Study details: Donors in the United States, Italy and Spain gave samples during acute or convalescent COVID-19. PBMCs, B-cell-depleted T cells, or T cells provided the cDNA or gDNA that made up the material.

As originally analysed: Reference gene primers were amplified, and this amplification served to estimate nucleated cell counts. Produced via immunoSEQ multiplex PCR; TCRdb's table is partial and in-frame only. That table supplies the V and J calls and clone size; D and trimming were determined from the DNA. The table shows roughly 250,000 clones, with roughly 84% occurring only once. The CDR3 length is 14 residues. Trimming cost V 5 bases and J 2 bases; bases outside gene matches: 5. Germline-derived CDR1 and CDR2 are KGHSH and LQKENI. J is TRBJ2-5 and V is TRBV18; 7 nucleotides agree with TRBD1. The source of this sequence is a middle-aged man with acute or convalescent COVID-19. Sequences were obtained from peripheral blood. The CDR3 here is CASSVLGQQETQYF. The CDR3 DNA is TGTGCCAGCTCAGTCCTGGGACAGCAAGAGACCCAGTACTTC.